The clone carrying this T cell receptor (beta chain) showed up just a few times. Its antigen is unknown. The entry originates in a study of cytomegalovirus exposure and HLA in healthy donors. General study results and limits: Segments of the TCR beta V type were, in most cases, productive about 87% or about 30% of the time in an earlier analysis. Within a later analysis, the majority of CMV-associated TCR beta chains appeared HLA-restricted. The study listed 150 to 200 cytomegalovirus-associated TCR beta chains.

PCR primers comprised 60 Vbeta and 13 Jbeta primers. Sequenced by immunoSEQ multiplex PCR; TCRdb stores in-frame clones only, minus some. The data hold around 150,000 clones, with approximately 8.9% observed a single time. V lost 1 base, J lost 13 bases, and 17 bases lay in between. The V gene's germline CDR1 is SNHLY and CDR2 FYNNEI. CDR3 size: 15 residues. This receptor was taken from a woman aged 40 to 50 in good health and CMV-seropositive. The chain couples TRBV2 to TRBJ1-6; no reliable D call. The specimen sequenced was PBMCs. The CDR3 region is CASSEEGGEVPPLHF. The CDR3 DNA follows: TGTGCCAGCAGTGAAGAGGGTGGGGAGGTGCCGCCCCTCCACTTT. The whole variable domain, filled in from reference TRBV2 and TRBJ1-6, reads EPEVTQTPSHQVTQMGQEVILRCVPISNHLYFYWYRQILGQKVEFLVSFYNNEISEKSEIFDDQFSVERPDGSNFTLKIRSTKLEDSAMYFCASSEEGGEVPPLHFGNGTRLTVT.